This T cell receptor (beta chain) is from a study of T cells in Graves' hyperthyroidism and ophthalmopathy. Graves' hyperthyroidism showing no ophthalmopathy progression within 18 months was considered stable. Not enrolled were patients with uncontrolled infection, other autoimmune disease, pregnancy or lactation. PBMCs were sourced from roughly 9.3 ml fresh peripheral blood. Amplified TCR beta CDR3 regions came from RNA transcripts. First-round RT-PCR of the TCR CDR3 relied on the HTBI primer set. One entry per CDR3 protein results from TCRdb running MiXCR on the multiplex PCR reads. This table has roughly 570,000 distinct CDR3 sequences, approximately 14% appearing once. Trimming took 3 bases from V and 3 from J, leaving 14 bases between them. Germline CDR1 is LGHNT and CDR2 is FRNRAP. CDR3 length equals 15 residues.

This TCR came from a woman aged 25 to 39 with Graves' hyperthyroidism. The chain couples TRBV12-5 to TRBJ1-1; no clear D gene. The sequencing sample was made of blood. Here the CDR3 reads CASGFGGRMDTEAFF. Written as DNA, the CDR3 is TGTGCTAGTGGTTTTGGAGGACGAATGGACACTGAAGCTTTCTTT.